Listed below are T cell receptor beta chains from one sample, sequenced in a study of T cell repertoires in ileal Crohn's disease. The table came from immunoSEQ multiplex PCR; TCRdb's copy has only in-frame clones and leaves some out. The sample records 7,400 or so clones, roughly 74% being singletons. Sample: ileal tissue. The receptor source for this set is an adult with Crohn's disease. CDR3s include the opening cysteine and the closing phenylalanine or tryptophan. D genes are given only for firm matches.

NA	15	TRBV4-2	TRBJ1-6	CASSQDVAVNSPLHF
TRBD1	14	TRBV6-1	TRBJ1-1	CASRLQGIGTEAFF
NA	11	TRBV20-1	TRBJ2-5	CSRQSQETQYF
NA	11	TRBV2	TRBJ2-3	CASSEVNTQYF
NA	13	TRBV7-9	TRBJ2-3	CASSFGGTDTQYF
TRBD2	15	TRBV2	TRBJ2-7	CASRGYSGGDYEQYF
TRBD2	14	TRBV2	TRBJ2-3	CAIVSGLDTDTQYF
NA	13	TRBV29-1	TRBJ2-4	CSVSPLGGNIQYF
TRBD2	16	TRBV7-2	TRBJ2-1	CASSLLSSGGYNEQFF
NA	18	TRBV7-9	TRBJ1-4	CASSLGTGVRVRNEKLFF
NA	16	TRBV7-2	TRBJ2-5	CASSSQPGTASGTQYF
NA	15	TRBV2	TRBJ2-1	CASRRWEATYNEQFF
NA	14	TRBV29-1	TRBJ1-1	CSAAPDSTWTEAFF
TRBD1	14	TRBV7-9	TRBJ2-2	CASSPDRATGELFF
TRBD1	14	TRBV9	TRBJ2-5	CASSPRDREETQYF
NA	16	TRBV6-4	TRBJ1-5	CASSDVPSGDNQPQHF
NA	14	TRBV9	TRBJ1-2	CASSVAAGALGYTF
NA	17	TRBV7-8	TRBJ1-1	CASSLAIFRGGNTEAFF
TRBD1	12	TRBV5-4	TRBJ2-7	CASGTESYEQYF
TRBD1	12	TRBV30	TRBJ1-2	CAGSEGAGGYTF
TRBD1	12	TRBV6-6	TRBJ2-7	CASSAHGTDYYF
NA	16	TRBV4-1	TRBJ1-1	CASSQETTGLNTEAFF
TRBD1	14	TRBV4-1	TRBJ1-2	CASSRQGASYGYTF
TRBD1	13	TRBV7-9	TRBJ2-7	CASTLTGLNEQYF
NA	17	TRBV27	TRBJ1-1	CASSLVAPTEFYTEAFF
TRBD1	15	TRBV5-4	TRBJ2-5	CASSLPGTGGETQYF
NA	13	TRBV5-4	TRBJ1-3	CASSADSQDTIYF
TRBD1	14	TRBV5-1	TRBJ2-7	CASSLGTALGEQYF
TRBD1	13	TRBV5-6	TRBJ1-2	CASSIQGAGGYTF
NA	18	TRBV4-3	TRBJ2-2	CASSQESIFTGNTGELFF
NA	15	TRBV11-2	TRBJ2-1	CASSLMEGYFNEQFF
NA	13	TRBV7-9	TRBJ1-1	CASTWGGETEASF
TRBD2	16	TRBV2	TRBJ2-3	CASSGFLAGITDTQYF
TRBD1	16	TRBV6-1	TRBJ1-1	CASSDAPGTGGTEAFF
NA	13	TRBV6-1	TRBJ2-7	CASLTQADYEQYF
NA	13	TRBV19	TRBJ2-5	CASRASSWETQYF
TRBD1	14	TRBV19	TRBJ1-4	CASSTRQGNEKLFF
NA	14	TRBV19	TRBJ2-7	CASSIRQGSGEQYF
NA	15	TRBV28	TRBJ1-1	CASSPLGSLNTEAFF
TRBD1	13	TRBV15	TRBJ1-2	CATSYRGLDGYTF
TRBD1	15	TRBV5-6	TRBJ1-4	CASSLQGALGEKLFF
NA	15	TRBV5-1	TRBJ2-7	CASSLQGGASYEQYF
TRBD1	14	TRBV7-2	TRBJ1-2	CASSLDRGRGGYTF
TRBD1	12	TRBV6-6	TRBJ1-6	CAIADRVSPLHF
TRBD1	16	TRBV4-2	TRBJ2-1	CASSQDLQGTYNEQFF